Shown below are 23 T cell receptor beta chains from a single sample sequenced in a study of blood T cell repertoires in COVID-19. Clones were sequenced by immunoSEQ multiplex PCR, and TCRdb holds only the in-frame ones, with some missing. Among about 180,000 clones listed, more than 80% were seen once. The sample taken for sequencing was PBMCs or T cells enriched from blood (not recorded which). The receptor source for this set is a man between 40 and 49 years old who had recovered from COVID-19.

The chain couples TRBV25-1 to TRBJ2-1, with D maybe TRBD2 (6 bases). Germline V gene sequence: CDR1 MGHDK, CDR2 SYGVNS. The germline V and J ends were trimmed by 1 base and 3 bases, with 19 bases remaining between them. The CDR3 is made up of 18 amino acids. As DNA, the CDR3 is TGTGCCAGCAGTGAATCCGGGGGTAAACGGGGGAACTACAATGAGCAGTTCTTC. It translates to CASSESGGKRGNYNEQFF.

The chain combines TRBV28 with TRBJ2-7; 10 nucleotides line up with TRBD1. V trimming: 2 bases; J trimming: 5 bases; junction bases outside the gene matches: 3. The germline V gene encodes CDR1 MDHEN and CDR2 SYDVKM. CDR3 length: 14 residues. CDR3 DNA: TGTGCCAGCAGTTTACCCGGGACAGGGGACGAGCAGTACTTC. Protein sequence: CASSLPGTGDEQYF. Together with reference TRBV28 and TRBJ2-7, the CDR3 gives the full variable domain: DVKVTQSSRYLVKRTGEKVFLECVQDMDHENMFWYRQDPGLGLRLIYFSYDVKMKEKGDIPEGYSVSREKKERFSLILESASTNQTSMYLCASSLPGTGDEQYFGPGTRLTVT.

The CDR3 here is CASSRGGNSGNTIYF. For the CDR3, the DNA is TGTGCCAGCTCAAGAGGGGGCAACTCTGGAAACACCATATATTTT. The chain combines TRBV6-5 with TRBJ1-3; 7 positions match TRBD1. V was pared by 8 bases and J by 0 bases, with 7 bases of the junction left unmatched. CDR1 MNHEY and CDR2 SVGAGI come from the germline V gene. The CDR3 covers 15 residues.

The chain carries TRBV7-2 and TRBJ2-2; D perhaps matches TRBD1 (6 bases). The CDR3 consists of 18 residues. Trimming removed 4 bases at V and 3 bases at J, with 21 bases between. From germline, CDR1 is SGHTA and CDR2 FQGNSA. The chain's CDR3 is CASSSPSWTALYTGELFF. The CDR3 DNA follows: TGTGCCAGCAGCTCGCCATCGTGGACAGCCTTATACACCGGGGAGCTGTTTTTT.

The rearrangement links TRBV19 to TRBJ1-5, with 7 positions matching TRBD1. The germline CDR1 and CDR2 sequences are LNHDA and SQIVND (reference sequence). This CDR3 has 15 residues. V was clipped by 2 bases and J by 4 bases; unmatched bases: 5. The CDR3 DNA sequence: TGTGCCAGTAGTATATACAGGGGCTCAAATCAGCCCCAGCATTTT. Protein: CASSIYRGSNQPQHF. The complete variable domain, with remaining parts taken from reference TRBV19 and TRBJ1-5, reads DGGITQSPKYLFRKEGQNVTLSCEQNLNHDAMYWYRQDPGQGLRLIYYSQIVNDFQKGDIAEGYSVSREKKESFPLTVTSAQKNPTAFYLCASSIYRGSNQPQHFGDGTRLSIL.

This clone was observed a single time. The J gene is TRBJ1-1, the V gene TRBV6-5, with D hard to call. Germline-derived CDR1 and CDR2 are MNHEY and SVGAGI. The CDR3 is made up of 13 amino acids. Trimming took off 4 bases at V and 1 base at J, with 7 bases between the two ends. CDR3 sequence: CASSFQANTEAFF. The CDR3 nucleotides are TGTGCCAGCAGTTTTCAGGCGAACACTGAAGCTTTCTTT.

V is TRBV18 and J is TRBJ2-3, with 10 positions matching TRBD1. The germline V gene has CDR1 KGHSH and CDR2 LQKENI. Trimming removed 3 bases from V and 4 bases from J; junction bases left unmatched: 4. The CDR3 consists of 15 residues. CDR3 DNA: TGTGCCAGCTCACCCGGACAGGGGGTCGCAGATACGCAGTATTTT. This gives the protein CASSPGQGVADTQYF. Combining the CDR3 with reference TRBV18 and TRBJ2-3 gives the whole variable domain NAGVMQNPRHLVRRRGQEARLRCSPMKGHSHVYWYRQLPEEGLKFMVYLQKENIIDESGMPKERFSAEFPKEGPSILRIQQVVRGDSAAYFCASSPGQGVADTQYFGPGTRLTVL.

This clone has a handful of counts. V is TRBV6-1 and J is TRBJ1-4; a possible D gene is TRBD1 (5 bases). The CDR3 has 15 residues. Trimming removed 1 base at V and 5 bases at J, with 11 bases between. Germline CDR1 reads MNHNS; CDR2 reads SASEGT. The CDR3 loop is CASSEGDSKNEKLFF. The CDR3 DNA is TGTGCCAGCAGTGAAGGCGACAGTAAGAATGAAAAACTGTTTTTT.

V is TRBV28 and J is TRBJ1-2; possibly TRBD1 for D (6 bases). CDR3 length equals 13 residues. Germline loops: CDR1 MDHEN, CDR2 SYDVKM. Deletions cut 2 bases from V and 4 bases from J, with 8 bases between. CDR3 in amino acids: CASSLQGFYGYTF. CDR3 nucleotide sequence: TGTGCCAGCAGTTTACAGGGGTTCTATGGCTACACCTTC.

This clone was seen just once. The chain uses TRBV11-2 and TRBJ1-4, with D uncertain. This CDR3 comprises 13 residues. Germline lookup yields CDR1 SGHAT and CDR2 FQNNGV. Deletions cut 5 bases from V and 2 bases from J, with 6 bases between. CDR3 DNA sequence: TGTGCCAGCAGCCCCGTCACTAATGAAAAACTGTTTTTT. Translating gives CASSPVTNEKLFF. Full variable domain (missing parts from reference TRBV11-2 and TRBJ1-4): EAGVAQSPRYKIIEKRQSVAFWCNPISGHATLYWYQQILGQGPKLLIQFQNNGVVDDSQLPKDRFSAERLKGVDSTLKIQPAKLEDSAVYLCASSPVTNEKLFFGSGTQLSVL.

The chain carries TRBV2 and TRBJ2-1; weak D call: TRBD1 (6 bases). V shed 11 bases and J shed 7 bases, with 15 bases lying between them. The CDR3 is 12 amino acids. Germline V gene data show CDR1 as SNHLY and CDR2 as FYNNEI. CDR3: CAFRDKGNEQFF. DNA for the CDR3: TGTGCCTTCCGGGACAAGGGAAATGAGCAGTTCTTC. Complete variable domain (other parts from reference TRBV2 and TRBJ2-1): EPEVTQTPSHQVTQMGQEVILRCVPISNHLYFYWYRQILGQKVEFLVSFYNNEISEKSEIFDDQFSVERPDGSNFTLKIRSTKLEDSAMYFCAFRDKGNEQFFGPGTRLTVL.

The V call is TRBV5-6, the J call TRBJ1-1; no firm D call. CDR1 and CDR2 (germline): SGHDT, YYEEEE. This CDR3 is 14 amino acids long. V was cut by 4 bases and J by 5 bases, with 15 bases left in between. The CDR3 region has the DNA TGTGCCAGCAGCCGACCTGAACGGGGTACTGAAGCTTTCTTT. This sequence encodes CASSRPERGTEAFF.

In DNA form, the CDR3 reads TGCGCCAGCAGCACACAGGGGGCGAAATCTAATCAGCCCCAGCATTTT. This encodes CASSTQGAKSNQPQHF. The chain uses TRBV4-1 and TRBJ1-5, with 9 bases aligning to TRBD1. J gave up 4 bases and V 5 bases, and 9 bases lay outside the gene matches. The CDR3 is made up of 16 amino acids. Germline loops: CDR1 MGHRA, CDR2 YSYEKL.

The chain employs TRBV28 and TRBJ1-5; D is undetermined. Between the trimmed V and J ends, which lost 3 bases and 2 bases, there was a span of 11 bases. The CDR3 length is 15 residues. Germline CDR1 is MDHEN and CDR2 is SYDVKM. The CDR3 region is CASSLDLHGNQPQHF. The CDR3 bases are TGTGCCAGCAGTTTGGACTTACATGGCAATCAGCCCCAGCATTTT.

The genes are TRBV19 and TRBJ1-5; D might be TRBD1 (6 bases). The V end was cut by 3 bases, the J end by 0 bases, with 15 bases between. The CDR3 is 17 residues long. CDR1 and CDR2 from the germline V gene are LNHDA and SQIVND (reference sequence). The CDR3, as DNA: TGTGCCAGTAGTATGCTGGGCGGGGGCAATAGCAATCAGCCCCAGCATTTT. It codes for CASSMLGGGNSNQPQHF.

The CDR3 reads CASSQETQYF. CDR3 bases: TGTGCCAGCAGCCAGGAGACCCAGTACTTC. The chain employs TRBV2 and TRBJ2-5; the D is unclear. V was shortened by 6 bases and J by 5 bases, with 4 bases between the two germline ends. This CDR3 has 10 residues. Germline CDR1 is SNHLY and CDR2 is FYNNEI.

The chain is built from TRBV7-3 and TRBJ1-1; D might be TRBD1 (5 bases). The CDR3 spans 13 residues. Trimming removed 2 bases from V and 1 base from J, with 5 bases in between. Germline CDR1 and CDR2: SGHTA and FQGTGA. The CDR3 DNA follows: TGTGCCAGCAGCTTAGACAGGAACACTGAAGCTTTCTTT. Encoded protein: CASSLDRNTEAFF.

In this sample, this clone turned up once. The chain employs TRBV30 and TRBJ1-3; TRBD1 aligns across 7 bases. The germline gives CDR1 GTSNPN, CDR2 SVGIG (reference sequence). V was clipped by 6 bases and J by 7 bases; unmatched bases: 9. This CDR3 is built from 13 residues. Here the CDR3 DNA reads TGTGCCTGTGACAGGGACGGTAGGAACACCATATATTTT. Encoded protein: CACDRDGRNTIYF. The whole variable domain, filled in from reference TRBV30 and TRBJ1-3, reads SQTIHQWPATLVQPVGSPLSLECTVEGTSNPNLYWYRQAAGRGLQLLFYSVGIGQISSEVPQNLSASRPQDRQFILSSKKLLLSDSGFYLCACDRDGRNTIYFGEGSWLTVV.

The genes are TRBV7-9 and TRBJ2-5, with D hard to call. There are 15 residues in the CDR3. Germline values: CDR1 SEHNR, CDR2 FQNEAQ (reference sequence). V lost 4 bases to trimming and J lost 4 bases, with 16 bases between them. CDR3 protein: CASSSARPRGETQYF. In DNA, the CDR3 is TGTGCCAGCAGCTCAGCGCGACCCAGAGGAGAGACCCAGTACTTC.

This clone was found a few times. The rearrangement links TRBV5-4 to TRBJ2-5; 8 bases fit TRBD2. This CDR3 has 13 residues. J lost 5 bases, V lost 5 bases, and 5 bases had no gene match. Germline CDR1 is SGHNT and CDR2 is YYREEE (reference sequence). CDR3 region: CASRTGGRETQYF. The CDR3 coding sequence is TGTGCCAGCAGAACGGGGGGGAGGGAGACCCAGTACTTC.

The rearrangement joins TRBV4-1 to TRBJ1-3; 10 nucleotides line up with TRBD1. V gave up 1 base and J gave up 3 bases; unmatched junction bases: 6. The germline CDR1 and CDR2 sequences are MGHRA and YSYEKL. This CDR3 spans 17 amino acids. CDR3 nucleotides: TGCGCCAGCAGCCAAGTCCCGGGACAGGGGAATGGAAACACCATATATTTT. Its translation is CASSQVPGQGNGNTIYF.

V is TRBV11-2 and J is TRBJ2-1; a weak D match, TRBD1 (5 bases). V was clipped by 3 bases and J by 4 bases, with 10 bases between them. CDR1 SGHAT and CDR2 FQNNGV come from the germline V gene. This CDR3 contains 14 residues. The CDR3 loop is CASSLDIVYNEQFF. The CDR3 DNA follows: TGTGCCAGCAGCTTGGACATTGTGTACAATGAGCAGTTCTTC.

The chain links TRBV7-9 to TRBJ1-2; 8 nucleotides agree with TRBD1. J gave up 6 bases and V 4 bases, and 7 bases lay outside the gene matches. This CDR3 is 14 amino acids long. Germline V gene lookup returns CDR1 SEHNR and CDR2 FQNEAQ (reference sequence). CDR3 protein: CASSWETGVDGYTF. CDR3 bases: TGTGCCAGCAGCTGGGAGACAGGGGTCGATGGCTACACCTTC. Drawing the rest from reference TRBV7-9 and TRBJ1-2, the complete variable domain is DTGVSQNPRHKITKRGQNVTFRCDPISEHNRLYWYRQTLGQGPEFLTYFQNEAQLEKSRLLSDRFSAERPKGSFSTLEIQRTEQGDSAMYLCASSWETGVDGYTFGSGTRLTVV.